This T cell receptor (beta chain) is from a study of STAT5B mutations in CD4+ large granular lymphocyte leukemia. Study observations and caveats: No patients shared main leukemic clonotypes, though 20% to 25% appeared at low frequency elsewhere.

This clone was seen only a few times. Its specificity is unknown. The assay was run at survey level. Produced via immunoSEQ multiplex PCR; TCRdb's table is partial and in-frame only. The repertoire holds around 47,000 clones, with about 80% as singletons. Input material: CD4+ T cells from blood buffy coats. The sequence was collected from a human donor in good health.

DNA for the CDR3: TGTGCCAGTAGGATTACCGGGACAGCCGACGAGCAGTACTTC. Its translation is CASRITGTADEQYF. The chain is built from TRBV19 and TRBJ2-7; 7 nucleotides match TRBD1. This CDR3 is 14 amino acids long. The V segment lost 6 bases and the J segment 5 bases; nucleotides outside the gene matches: 10. The germline V gene encodes CDR1 LNHDA and CDR2 SQIVND (reference sequence).